The 21 T cell receptor beta chains given below trace back to one sample, sequenced in a study of shared clonotypes between healthy human individuals. Libraries were prepared by immunoSEQ multiplex PCR; TCRdb keeps only in-frame clonotypes and omits some of them. The sample yields 300,000 or so clones, around two thirds seen once. The sequencing sample was made of memory CD4+ T cells sorted from blood. Specified subset: CD45RA-negative fraction. These receptors were obtained from a man aged 30-40 years in good health.

This clone was observed a few times. V gene TRBV6-1 combines with J gene TRBJ2-3; either TRBD1 or TRBD2 may fit D (5 bases each). Trimming left V 1 base short and J 4 bases short, with 21 bases between. The V gene's germline CDR1 is MNHNS and CDR2 SASEGT. This CDR3 is built from 18 residues. CDR3 in amino acids: CASSEEPGLGSLSDTQYF. The CDR3 region has the DNA TGTGCCAGCAGTGAAGAACCGGGGCTGGGGTCCCTTTCAGATACGCAGTATTTT.

The gene calls are TRBV19 and TRBJ2-3, with D possibly matching TRBD1 (6 bases). The CDR3 extends over 16 amino acids. Trimming pared 6 bases from V and 0 bases from J, leaving 16 bases between. Germline V gene lookup returns CDR1 LNHDA and CDR2 SQIVND (reference sequence). In DNA form, the CDR3 reads TGTGCCAGTAGGATTACAGGGTCTTCTAGCACAGATACGCAGTATTTT. It translates to CASRITGSSSTDTQYF. Using reference TRBV19 and TRBJ2-3 for the parts outside the CDR3, the full variable domain is DGGITQSPKYLFRKEGQNVTLSCEQNLNHDAMYWYRQDPGQGLRLIYYSQIVNDFQKGDIAEGYSVSREKKESFPLTVTSAQKNPTAFYLCASRITGSSSTDTQYFGPGTRLTVL.

The V call is TRBV7-6, the J call TRBJ2-6; a possible D gene is TRBD2 (6 bases). Germline V lookup: CDR1 SGHVS, CDR2 FNYEAQ. Trimming removed 5 bases from V and 5 bases from J, with 13 bases in between. This CDR3 has 15 residues. CDR3 in amino acids: CASSHGGARANVLTF. The CDR3, as DNA: TGTGCCAGCAGCCACGGAGGGGCCCGGGCCAACGTCCTGACTTTC.

V and J are TRBV2 and TRBJ1-5; 7 bases line up with TRBD1. Germline assignment: CDR1 SNHLY and CDR2 FYNNEI. The junction had 11 bases not matched to a gene; V was cut back by 9 bases and J by 3 bases. This CDR3 is built from 15 residues. CDR3 sequence: CASTTGSSYNQPQHF. CDR3 nucleotide sequence: TGTGCCAGTACGACAGGGTCTTCTTACAATCAGCCCCAGCATTTT.

The chain uses TRBV9 and TRBJ1-4, with D perhaps TRBD1 (5 bases). Germline assignment: CDR1 SGDLS and CDR2 YYNGEE. The CDR3 consists of 17 residues. Between the trimmed V and J ends, which lost 0 bases and 8 bases, there was a span of 20 bases. CDR3 protein: CASSVGGATGGSEKLFF. As DNA, the CDR3 is TGTGCCAGCAGCGTAGGAGGGGCCACAGGCGGTTCCGAAAAACTGTTTTTT. Variable domain in full (rest from reference TRBV9 and TRBJ1-4): DSGVTQTPKHLITATGQRVTLRCSPRSGDLSVYWYQQSLDQGLQFLIQYYNGEERAKGNILERFSAQQFPDLHSELNLSSLELGDSALYFCASSVGGATGGSEKLFFGSGTQLSVL.

The chain links TRBV7-2 to TRBJ2-1; D uncertain. V was trimmed by 2 bases and J by 9 bases, leaving 5 bases between them. Germline lookup yields CDR1 SGHTA and CDR2 FQGNSA. There are 11 residues in the CDR3. The CDR3 DNA sequence: TGTGCCAGCAGCTTATATGGTGAGCAGTTCTTC. Amino acid sequence: CASSLYGEQFF.

The CDR3 protein is CASSSLTPFSSYNEQFF. The CDR3 nucleotides read TGTGCCAGCAGCTCTCTCACTCCGTTTAGCTCCTACAATGAGCAGTTCTTC. The genes are TRBV7-3 and TRBJ2-1, with unresolved D. The germline V and J ends were trimmed by 4 bases and 0 bases, with 16 bases remaining between them. CDR1 SGHTA and CDR2 FQGTGA come from the germline V gene. There are 17 residues in the CDR3.

The chain has TRBV5-5 and TRBJ2-1; 11 nucleotides line up with TRBD1. With V trimmed by 4 bases and J by 10 bases, 7 bases remained unmatched. The length of the CDR3 is 14 residues. Germline-derived CDR1 and CDR2 are SGHKS and YYEKEE (reference sequence). This chain's CDR3 is CASSPTGQGGEQFF. The CDR3 DNA reads as TGTGCCAGCAGCCCAACGGGACAGGGGGGCGAGCAGTTCTTC.

V usage is TRBV18 and J usage is TRBJ2-1; D may be TRBD1 (5 bases). V lost 3 bases and J lost 3, with 12 bases in between. This CDR3 has 15 residues. Germline assignment: CDR1 KGHSH and CDR2 LQKENI. The CDR3 nucleotides read TGTGCCAGCTCACCGAGCCAGGGCAACTACAATGAGCAGTTCTTC. It codes for CASSPSQGNYNEQFF.

The V and J genes are TRBV6-1 and TRBJ1-1, with unresolved D. Trimming removed 6 bases from V and 1 base from J, with 12 bases in between. The CDR3 is 14 amino acids. Germline V gene data show CDR1 as MNHNS and CDR2 as SASEGT. In DNA form, the CDR3 reads TGTGCCAGCAGGTCCCGGGCAGAGAACACTGAAGCTTTCTTT. This translates into CASRSRAENTEAFF.

The chain combines TRBV5-1 with TRBJ1-3, with unresolved D. CDR1 and CDR2 (germline): SGHRS, YFSETQ. The CDR3 totals 16 residues. Trimming took off 0 bases at V and 0 bases at J, with 10 bases between the two ends. The DNA of the CDR3 is TGCGCCAGCAGCTTGGATACGGCGGGCTCTGGAAACACCATATATTTT. Amino acids: CASSLDTAGSGNTIYF.

For the CDR3, the DNA is TGTGCCAGCAGTGAAGGGACAGCTTACAATGAGCAGTTCTTC. Translating it yields CASSEGTAYNEQFF. The V call is TRBV2, the J call TRBJ2-1; D may be TRBD1 (6 bases). In germline, CDR1 is SNHLY, CDR2 FYNNEI. CDR3 size: 14 residues. The V end was cut by 1 base, the J end by 4 bases, with 8 bases between.

This chain joins TRBV7-9 and TRBJ2-5; TRBD2 agrees at 7 bases. The germline gives CDR1 SEHNR, CDR2 FQNEAQ (reference sequence). Trimming took 7 bases from V and 2 from J; bases not matched to a gene: 4. The CDR3 has 13 residues. Here the CDR3 DNA reads TGTGCCAGCAATGGACTAGAACAAGAGACCCAGTACTTC. It yields the protein CASNGLEQETQYF.

Remarks on this clone: This sample also contains other DNA sequences that code for the same CDR3. The CDR3 DNA sequence: TGTGCCAGCAGCGTAGATCTAGCGGGCGAGCAGTACTTC. This translates into CASSVDLAGEQYF. V usage is TRBV9 and J usage is TRBJ2-7; 8 bases agree with TRBD2. Per the germline V gene, CDR1 is SGDLS and CDR2 is YYNGEE. V lost 0 bases and J lost 6; bases outside the gene matches: 2. This CDR3 is built from 13 residues. Full variable domain (outside the CDR3, taken from reference TRBV9 and TRBJ2-7): DSGVTQTPKHLITATGQRVTLRCSPRSGDLSVYWYQQSLDQGLQFLIQYYNGEERAKGNILERFSAQQFPDLHSELNLSSLELGDSALYFCASSVDLAGEQYFGPGTRLTVT.

This chain's CDR3 is CASSLGLAETDTQYF. The CDR3 DNA sequence: TGCGCCAGCAGCTTGGGACTAGCGGAAACAGATACGCAGTATTTT. The J gene is TRBJ2-3, the V gene TRBV5-1, with 9 bases that match TRBD2. Trimming cost V 0 bases and J 3 bases; bases outside gene matches: 2. The germline gives CDR1 SGHRS, CDR2 YFSETQ. The CDR3 is 15 residues long.

V is TRBV15 and J is TRBJ2-7, with 9 bases fitting TRBD1. V lost 5 bases and J lost 0; bases outside the gene matches: 5. Germline CDR1 reads LNHNV; CDR2 reads YYDKDF (reference sequence). This CDR3 has 15 amino acids. The chain's CDR3 is CATSGGTGNSYEQYF. The CDR3 nucleotides are TGTGCCACCAGCGGGGGGACAGGGAACTCCTACGAGCAGTACTTC.

In regard to this clone: A junction boundary mismatches the germline segment, possibly from a read error. The V and J genes are TRBV10-2 and TRBJ2-7; weak D call: TRBD2 (7 bases). Germline CDR1 is WSHSY and CDR2 is SAAADI. This CDR3 contains 13 residues. CDR3 nucleotides: TGCGCCACCCGAGGGGGGGTCTCCCACGAGCAGTACTTC. It encodes CATRGGVSHEQYF.

Only a few counts were recorded for this clone. J is TRBJ2-3 and V is TRBV5-1; 12 positions match TRBD2. The V gene end was trimmed by 2 bases and the J gene end by 5 bases; junction bases not matched to a gene: 12. Germline V lookup: CDR1 SGHRS, CDR2 YFSETQ. The CDR3 runs 18 residues. CDR3 amino acids: CASSLSLAGGPGKDTQYF. The CDR3 DNA follows: TGCGCCAGCAGCTTAAGCCTAGCGGGAGGGCCCGGGAAAGATACGCAGTATTTT.

The V and J genes are TRBV12-5 and TRBJ1-2, with a tentative D call TRBD1 (6 bases). Germline values: CDR1 LGHNT, CDR2 FRNRAP. V lost 0 bases, J lost 3 bases, and 14 bases lay in between. CDR3 size: 16 residues. CDR3: CASGLVLGRGDYGYTF. The CDR3 nucleotides are TGTGCTAGTGGTTTGGTACTCGGCAGGGGAGACTATGGCTACACCTTC.

This sequence joins TRBV5-1 and TRBJ2-5, with D possibly being TRBD1 (5 bases). V was shortened by 1 base and J by 4 bases, with 14 bases between the two germline ends. There are 15 residues in the CDR3. The germline gives CDR1 SGHRS, CDR2 YFSETQ. CDR3 residues: CASSLFQGLGETQYF. The DNA of the CDR3 is TGCGCCAGCAGCTTGTTCCAGGGTCTGGGAGAGACCCAGTACTTC.

CDR3 sequence reads: CASSLSRQGRKNTEAFF. CDR3 coding DNA: TGTGCCAGCAGCTTAAGTAGGCAGGGGAGAAAGAACACTGAAGCTTTCTTT. J is TRBJ1-1 and V is TRBV7-8; tentatively, D is TRBD1 (6 bases). The CDR3 runs 17 residues. Trimming left V 2 bases short and J 1 base short, with 17 bases between. The germline V gene encodes CDR1 SGHVS and CDR2 FQNEAQ.